The rows below give T cell receptor beta chains drawn from one sample of a study of blood T cells in healthy people across ages. TCRdb re-called the 5' RACE reads with MiXCR, one entry per CDR3 protein. The sample consists of approximately 580,000 distinct CDR3 sequences, 20% to 30% of them appearing once. This sample was also put to use in a study of T cells of mothers and their children.

The sequenced sample was blood. The receptors stem from a boy aged 5-17 years in good health. The CDR3 runs from the conserved cysteine through the conserved F or W. The order of the fields is D gene, V gene, clone size, J gene, CDR3 DNA, CDR3 protein. The D gene is left open where the match is weak. The listing skips clone size in some rows; elsewhere it reads once, few, many or a size class.

d_gene: TRBD1; v_gene: TRBV19; abundance: few; j_gene: TRBJ2-7; CDR3nt: TGTGCCAGTGGACAGGGCCCTAGCGAGCAGTACTTC; CDR3aa: CASGQGPSEQYF
d_gene: -; v_gene: TRBV20-1; abundance: few; j_gene: TRBJ1-2; CDR3nt: TGCAGTGGCGTCGGCAGGACCCTTAACTATGGCTACACCTTC; CDR3aa: CSGVGRTLNYGYTF
d_gene: -; v_gene: TRBV11-1; abundance: few; j_gene: TRBJ2-1; CDR3nt: TGTGCCAGCAGCTTGTCCGGCAGGGGATTGTTCTTC; CDR3aa: CASSLSGRGLFF
d_gene: -; v_gene: TRBV20-1; abundance: -; j_gene: TRBJ2-2; CDR3nt: TGCAGTGCAAGGGACGGGAACACCGGGGAGCTGTTTTTT; CDR3aa: CSARDGNTGELFF
d_gene: TRBD1; v_gene: TRBV5-5; abundance: few; j_gene: TRBJ1-1; CDR3nt: TGTGCCAGCAGCTTGGATCCAACCTCAGGGGGGACTGAAGCTTTCTTT; CDR3aa: CASSLDPTSGGTEAFF
d_gene: TRBD2; v_gene: TRBV5-1; abundance: -; j_gene: TRBJ2-7; CDR3nt: TGCGCCAGCAGCTTGGACCCCCCCGGGGAGGGGAACGAGCAGTACTTC; CDR3aa: CASSLDPPGEGNEQYF
d_gene: -; v_gene: TRBV27; abundance: -; j_gene: TRBJ2-5; CDR3nt: TGTGCCAGCAGTTTTAGACCAGCTCAAGAGACCCAGTACTTC; CDR3aa: CASSFRPAQETQYF
d_gene: TRBD2; v_gene: TRBV7-3; abundance: few; j_gene: TRBJ2-1; CDR3nt: TGTGCCAGCAGCTCGACTAGCGGGGGATACAATGAGCAGTTCTTC; CDR3aa: CASSSTSGGYNEQFF
d_gene: -; v_gene: TRBV7-2; abundance: few; j_gene: TRBJ2-1; CDR3nt: TGTGCCAGCAGCCAAACTCCCGACTCCTACAATGAGCAGTTCTTC; CDR3aa: CASSQTPDSYNEQFF
d_gene: TRBD2; v_gene: TRBV4-3; abundance: -; j_gene: TRBJ2-7; CDR3nt: TGCGCCAGCAGCCAAGATTATCCGGGACTAGTCTACGAGCAGTACTTC; CDR3aa: CASSQDYPGLVYEQYF
d_gene: TRBD2; v_gene: TRBV7-2; abundance: -; j_gene: TRBJ2-1; CDR3nt: TGTGCCAGCAGCTTAGTCGGGACTAGCGGGGGGGATGAGCAGTTCTTC; CDR3aa: CASSLVGTSGGDEQFF
d_gene: -; v_gene: TRBV9; abundance: few; j_gene: TRBJ2-7; CDR3nt: TGTGCCAGCAGCGCCACGCCCGACAGGGTAGCGGGAAGCTCCTACGAGCAGTACTTC; CDR3aa: CASSATPDRVAGSSYEQYF
d_gene: TRBD2; v_gene: TRBV15; abundance: few; j_gene: TRBJ2-5; CDR3nt: TGTGCCACCAGCAAGGGACTAGCGGACCAAGAGACCCAGTACTTC; CDR3aa: CATSKGLADQETQYF
d_gene: TRBD2; v_gene: TRBV4-3; abundance: -; j_gene: TRBJ2-3; CDR3nt: TGCGCCAGCAGCCAAGGGCGGCTAGCGGGGGGAAGCACAGATACGCAGTATTTT; CDR3aa: CASSQGRLAGGSTDTQYF
d_gene: -; v_gene: TRBV4-1; abundance: -; j_gene: TRBJ2-7; CDR3nt: TGCGCCAGCAGCCAAGGGGCAGCGTTCTACGAGCAGTACTTC; CDR3aa: CASSQGAAFYEQYF
d_gene: -; v_gene: TRBV20-1; abundance: few; j_gene: TRBJ1-5; CDR3nt: TGCAGTGCTAGAGAACGACGAGGGGCTTATAGCAATCAGCCCCAGCATTTT; CDR3aa: CSARERRGAYSNQPQHF
d_gene: -; v_gene: TRBV20-1; abundance: few; j_gene: TRBJ2-1; CDR3nt: TGCAGTGCGCTTACTAGGGCTTCCTACAATGAGCAGTTCTTC; CDR3aa: CSALTRASYNEQFF
d_gene: -; v_gene: TRBV13; abundance: few; j_gene: TRBJ2-5; CDR3nt: TGTGCCAGCAGCGGTACAGGCCGCCAAGAGACCCAGTACTTC; CDR3aa: CASSGTGRQETQYF
d_gene: TRBD1; v_gene: TRBV16; abundance: -; j_gene: TRBJ1-5; CDR3nt: TGTGCCAGCAGCCCCGGAACAGGGGGAAGCAATCAGCCCCAGCATTTT; CDR3aa: CASSPGTGGSNQPQHF
d_gene: -; v_gene: TRBV3-1; abundance: -; j_gene: TRBJ2-7; CDR3nt: TGTGGGCTTCCCCCCTACGAGCAGTACTTC; CDR3aa: CGLPPYEQYF
d_gene: TRBD1; v_gene: TRBV7-9; abundance: -; j_gene: TRBJ1-1; CDR3nt: TGTGCCAGCAGCTCGGGACAGGGAATCGCTGAAGCTTTCTTT; CDR3aa: CASSSGQGIAEAFF
d_gene: -; v_gene: TRBV29-1; abundance: -; j_gene: TRBJ2-1; CDR3nt: TGCAGCGTTGGGGGGGACAGTTACAATGAGCAGTTCTTC; CDR3aa: CSVGGDSYNEQFF
d_gene: TRBD2; v_gene: TRBV24-1; abundance: many; j_gene: TRBJ2-5; CDR3nt: TGTGCCACCAGTGAGGCGGGAGGGCCCCAAGAGACCCAGTACTTC; CDR3aa: CATSEAGGPQETQYF